The source of this TCR beta chain is a study of cytomegalovirus exposure and HLA in healthy donors. Study-level findings and limits: Common viral pathogens (according to a later analysis) appeared linked to several of the most significant clusters.

In the PCR, 60 Vbeta and 13 Jbeta primers were used. Profiled with immunoSEQ multiplex PCR; TCRdb holds only in-frame clones, not every one. The sample holds 95,000 to 110,000 clones, around 77% seen once. About this clone itself: Its cognate antigen is unknown.

This receptor was identified in a man aged 45-65 years in good health and CMV-seropositive. The sequenced sample was PBMCs.

The CDR3 loop reads CASSPFFVLVKNTGELFF. CDR3 sequence (DNA): TGTGCCAGCAGCCCCTTCTTCGTTCTAGTTAAGAACACCGGGGAGCTGTTTTTT. The chain has TRBV7-2 and TRBJ2-2; D not certain. CDR3 size: 18 residues. Germline values: CDR1 SGHTA, CDR2 FQGNSA. Between the trimmed V and J ends, which lost 5 bases and 1 base, there was a span of 20 bases.